Listed below are T cell receptor beta chains from one sample, sequenced in a study of identifying expanded T cells in peripheral blood. Generated by immunoSEQ multiplex PCR, the TCRdb table keeps only in-frame clones and is missing some. Here the sample spans approximately 85,000 clones, around 90% being singletons. Sample: blood. These receptors were obtained from a person between 18 and 75 years old in good health. CDR3s include the opening cysteine and the closing phenylalanine or tryptophan. The D gene is left open where the match is weak. Not all rows give a size; the values are once, few, many and, for expanded clones, a class.

clone size	D gene	V gene	J gene	CDR3 protein	CDR3 DNA
NA	NA	TRBV27	TRBJ1-2	CASSLAGGSYGYTF	TGTGCCAGCAGTTTGGCGGGGGGCAGCTATGGCTACACCTTC
NA	NA	TRBV28	TRBJ2-7	CASRGTFHYEQYF	TGTGCCAGCAGGGGGACTTTTCACTACGAGCAGTACTTC
NA	NA	TRBV28	TRBJ1-2	CASSIGRASYGYTF	TGTGCCAGCAGTATAGGTCGAGCGTCCTATGGCTACACCTTC
NA	NA	TRBV19	TRBJ2-7	CASSPLPGGAYEQYF	TGTGCCAGTAGCCCCCTCCCCGGGGGAGCCTACGAGCAGTACTTC
NA	TRBD2	TRBV4-3	TRBJ2-1	CASSQDGTRFNEQFF	TGCGCCAGCAGCCAAGATGGGACTAGGTTCAATGAGCAGTTCTTC
NA	NA	TRBV19	TRBJ1-2	CASSIRTPDGYTF	TGTGCCAGTAGTATAAGGACTCCTGATGGCTACACCTTC
NA	TRBD1	TRBV13	TRBJ2-7	CASSFTGTGLNEQYF	TGTGCCAGCAGCTTTACCGGGACAGGACTAAACGAGCAGTACTTC
NA	TRBD1	TRBV6-5	TRBJ2-7	CASSLNPGQGPYEQYF	TGTGCCAGCAGTTTGAACCCGGGACAGGGTCCCTACGAGCAGTACTTC
once	TRBD1	TRBV6-5	TRBJ1-2	CATTRGQGSYGYTF	TGTGCCACCACTAGGGGACAGGGTAGCTATGGCTACACCTTC
NA	NA	TRBV18	TRBJ2-7	CASSRGPDYEQYF	TGTGCCAGCTCCCGGGGGCCGGACTACGAGCAGTACTTC
NA	TRBD1	TRBV7-2	TRBJ2-7	CASSATGYQGATYEQYF	TGTGCCAGCAGCGCCACCGGGTACCAGGGGGCGACGTACGAGCAGTACTTC